The 8 T cell receptor beta chains below were found in one sample sequenced in a study of shared clonotypes between healthy human individuals. Using immunoSEQ multiplex PCR, the repertoire was profiled, and TCRdb retains in-frame clones only, with some absent. This sample has about 2.3 million clones, with less than 95% found just once. Sequencing input: naive CD4+ T cells from PBMCs. Subset here: CD45RA+ positively selected. These receptor sequences come from a man aged 18 to 29 in good health. Some clones in this sample may be carry-over from other donors' samples.

This chain joins TRBV2 and TRBJ2-5; tentative D call: TRBD2 (6 bases). Trimming took off 7 bases at V and 5 bases at J, with 14 bases between the two ends. There are 13 residues in the CDR3. Germline lookup yields CDR1 SNHLY and CDR2 FYNNEI. The chain's CDR3 is CASMGGAGETQYF. The CDR3 DNA reads TGTGCCAGCATGGGCGGGGCCGGGGAGACCCAGTACTTC.

The sample holds one count of this clone. This chain connects TRBV5-4 to TRBJ1-1; no clear D. Germline assignment: CDR1 SGHNT and CDR2 YYREEE (reference sequence). This CDR3 spans 14 amino acids. The ends were cut back, 7 bases at V and 7 bases at J, with 20 bases in the middle. CDR3 residues: CASGSRGEHFEAFF. CDR3 nucleotide sequence: TGTGCCAGCGGGTCCCGTGGGGAACACTTTGAAGCTTTCTTT. Full variable domain (outside the CDR3, taken from reference TRBV5-4 and TRBJ1-1): ETGVTQSPTHLIKTRGQQVTLRCSSQSGHNTVSWYQQALGQGPQFIFQYYREEENGRGNFPPRFSGLQFPNYSSELNVNALELDDSALYLCASGSRGEHFEAFFGQGTRLTVV.

The chain joins TRBV5-5 to TRBJ2-7; 9 nucleotides line up with TRBD1. Trimming at V came to 0 bases and at J to 5 bases, leaving 3 bases not matched to a gene. The CDR3 extends over 14 amino acids. Germline V gene data show CDR1 as SGHKS and CDR2 as YYEKEE (reference sequence). CDR3 in DNA: TGTGCCAGCAGCTTGGTAGGGACAGGGAACGAGCAGTACTTC. This gives the protein CASSLVGTGNEQYF.

Remarks on this clone: The identical CDR3 is also encoded by other nucleotide sequences in the sample. V gene TRBV7-2 combines with J gene TRBJ1-3; tentative D call: TRBD1 (5 bases). The CDR3 runs 14 residues. The germline CDR1 and CDR2 sequences are SGHTA and FQGNSA. Trimming cost V 5 bases and J 4 bases, with 12 bases left between them. CDR3: CASSRSGLGNTIYF. In nucleotides, the CDR3 is TGTGCCAGCAGCCGATCAGGGTTAGGAAACACCATATATTTT.

The chain is built from TRBV18 and TRBJ1-5; D ambiguous. The CDR3 sequence is 15 residues long. V gave up 2 bases and J gave up 3 bases, with 11 bases separating them. From germline, CDR1 is KGHSH and CDR2 LQKENI. CDR3 loop: CASSPGRALNQPQHF. The CDR3 bases are TGTGCCAGCTCACCAGGGCGGGCCCTCAATCAGCCCCAGCATTTT.

The V and J genes are TRBV5-1 and TRBJ2-1, with 9 nucleotides matching TRBD1. With 0 bases clipped from V and 9 bases from J, the junction kept 10 bases outside the gene matches. This CDR3 is built from 16 residues. CDR1 and CDR2 (germline): SGHRS, YFSETQ. For the CDR3, the DNA is TGCGCCAGCAGCTTGGCTTCGGGACAGGGCCTCGGTGAGCAGTTCTTC. Amino acid sequence: CASSLASGQGLGEQFF.

This clone showed up just once. Distinct nucleotide sequences in the sample also encode this CDR3. The chain has TRBV9 and TRBJ2-3; D gene ambiguous. The CDR3 has 13 amino acids. In germline, CDR1 is SGDLS, CDR2 YYNGEE. V lost 0 bases and J 5 bases, leaving 7 bases between the germline ends. The CDR3 sequence: CASSVASGDTQYF. The CDR3, as DNA: TGTGCCAGCAGCGTAGCTTCGGGAGATACGCAGTATTTT.

The J gene is TRBJ2-1, the V gene TRBV28, with 12 bases matching TRBD2. The CDR3 spans 19 residues. Trimming at V came to 4 bases and at J to 1 base, leaving 11 bases not matched to a gene. CDR1 is MDHEN and CDR2 is SYDVKM in the germline V gene. The CDR3 DNA is TGTGCCAGCAGTTCTCTAGCGGGAGGGCGACTTGGGTCCTACAATGAGCAGTTCTTC. This encodes CASSSLAGGRLGSYNEQFF.